This entry lists 3 T cell receptor beta chains sequenced from one sample in a study of shared clonotypes between healthy human individuals. Only in-frame clones appear in the TCRdb table, and some are missing; sequencing was by immunoSEQ multiplex PCR. This sample carries some 2,000,000 clones, almost 96% of them seen once, and the ten largest clones take less than 0.15%. The material sequenced was naive CD4+ T cells sorted from blood. Subset indicated: CD45RA+ positively selected. These receptor sequences come from a man between 18 and 35 years old in good health.

This chain uses TRBV13 with TRBJ1-6; the D gene is possibly TRBD1 (6 bases). CDR1 and CDR2 (germline): PRHDT, FYEKMQ (reference sequence). V was clipped by 4 bases and J by 8 bases, with 15 bases between them. The CDR3 contains 15 residues. CDR3 bases: TGTGCCAGCAGCTCTGGGAGGGGGGGCCATTCACCCCTCCACTTT. Amino acids: CASSSGRGGHSPLHF.

This chain connects TRBV2 to TRBJ1-5; 10 bases map to TRBD1. CDR1 SNHLY and CDR2 FYNNEI come from the germline V gene. Trimming cost V 3 bases and J 2 bases; bases outside gene matches: 4. The CDR3 loop spans 16 amino acids. This chain's CDR3 is CASSEWDRGGNQPQHF. CDR3 sequence (DNA): TGTGCCAGCAGTGAGTGGGACAGGGGCGGCAATCAGCCCCAGCATTTT.

V and J are TRBV11-1 and TRBJ1-2, with 10 bases lining up with TRBD1. Germline assignment: CDR1 SGHAT and CDR2 FQDESV (reference sequence). Trimming at V came to 4 bases and at J to 1 base, leaving 3 bases not matched to a gene. The CDR3 contains 15 residues. The CDR3 nucleotides read TGTGCCAGCAGCTCCGGGGACAGGGGTAACTATGGCTACACCTTC. Protein product: CASSSGDRGNYGYTF.